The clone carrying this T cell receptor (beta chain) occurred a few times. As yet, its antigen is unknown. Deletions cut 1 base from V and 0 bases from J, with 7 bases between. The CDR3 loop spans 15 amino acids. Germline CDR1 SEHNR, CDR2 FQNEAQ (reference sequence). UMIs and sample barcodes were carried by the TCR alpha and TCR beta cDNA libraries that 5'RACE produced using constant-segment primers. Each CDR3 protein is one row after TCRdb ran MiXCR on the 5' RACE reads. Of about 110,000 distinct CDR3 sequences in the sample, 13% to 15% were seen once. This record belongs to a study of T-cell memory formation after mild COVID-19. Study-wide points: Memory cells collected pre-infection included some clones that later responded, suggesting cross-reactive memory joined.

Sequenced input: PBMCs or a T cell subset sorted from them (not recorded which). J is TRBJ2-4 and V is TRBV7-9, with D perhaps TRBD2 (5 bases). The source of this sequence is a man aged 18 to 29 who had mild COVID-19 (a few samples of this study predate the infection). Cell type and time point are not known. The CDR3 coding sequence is TGTGCCAGCAGCTTAGGGGAGCTAGCCAAAAACATTCAGTACTTC. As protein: CASSLGELAKNIQYF.